Sequencing of this T cell receptor (beta chain) was carried out in a study of beta chain features in type 1 diabetes (dated by TCRdb to between 2018 and 2020). In the study overall: Mean age, gender distribution, total cell number and subset yield did not differ between patients and healthy donors. Across all samples, roughly 110,000,000 sorted cells were examined, and cell number per subset correlated strongly with RNA yield. In the study, recently diagnosed type 1 diabetes patients and matched healthy donors were compared on the TCRB repertoires of their sorted circulating CD4+ T cell subsets. Regulatory and stem cell-like memory subsets were isolated from only 8 patients and roughly 8 healthy donors, whereas naive and central memory subsets came from all 30 or so donors.

From each donor, a single peripheral blood sample of about 120 mL on average was drawn into heparinised tubes. A BD FACSAria II was used to sort naive, central memory, regulatory and stem cell-like memory CD4+ T cells with a panel that included CD45RO, CCR7, CD25, CD127, CD95 and CD27. All sorted populations exceeded 95% purity. PBMCs were isolated immediately by Lymphoprep density gradient centrifugation and stained directly without culture. So that batch effects would be minimized, each experiment stained and sorted samples in pairs, pairing one healthy donor with one patient. Beyond this particular receptor, the publication reports: HLA sub-analyses involved small numbers of individuals, so any influence of HLA type on TCRB rearrangement remained unresolved. In all four CD4+ subsets, TCRB CDR3 length was moderately but significantly shorter in type 1 diabetes patients. Because cDNA rather than genomic DNA was sequenced, highly expressing activated cells could have been over-represented, although no difference in activation and CD3 levels was found between groups. At VDJ recombination sites, type 1 diabetes patients had fewer insertions and more deleted nucleotides, which implies abnormalities in thymic rearrangement. PCR might favor shorter templates, but patient and control samples were amplified and corrected together, so any skew would affect both groups equally. Naive, central memory and regulatory TCRB repertoires appeared more similar among patients than among healthy donors.

Worth noting for this clone: The antigen it binds to is not known. Nothing much larger sits one base from this clone, and base qualities are not available.

All of the isolated RNA was reverse transcribed with the High Capacity cDNA Reverse Transcription Kit, so expressed TCRB transcripts were sequenced. Deep immunoSEQ sequencing was applied to naive, central memory and regulatory T cell samples, giving an average of about 3.6 million total reads per sample. After sorted cells were lysed in RLT buffer, RNA was extracted with DNase-treated RNeasy Micro or Mini kits, with the choice depending on cell number. To prevent cross-contamination, every cell subset was processed on its own, while patient and healthy donor samples were processed together. The immunoSEQ multiplex PCR was used to amplify TCRB sequences from cDNA, generating 87-bp fragments that spanned the CDR3 region. Sequencing of the amplicons was done on the Illumina HiSeq platform. The authors' analysis ran thus. PCR bias was corrected computationally using synthetic template baselines, and reads within Hamming distance 2 were collapsed, with unmergeable singletons discarded. Reads were aligned against IMGT to assign V, D and J genes, CDR3 length and insertions or deletions at six rearrangement sites. Within each subset, clonotype counts were normalized to the number of sorted cells before true diversity and Gini coefficients were calculated with the tcR R package. The overlap coefficient, calculated on TCRB nucleotide sequences, was used to quantify repertoire sharing. As a proxy for the pre-selection repertoire, out-of-frame TCRB sequences from naive cells were analyzed. Sourced from immuneACCESS, this table was stored by TCRdb with only in-frame sequences that have V and J called. A share of the clones is absent; for the studies checked, an unresolved V gene accounts for under half, and the remainder has no known explanation. Clone size and V and J calls were adopted from that table, with D and trimming inferred from the DNA. Here the sample has a few hundred thousand clones; roughly 17% occur a single time. The ten largest clones add up to 0.08% to 0.095% of the sample.

The CDR3 covers 12 residues, taking in both the cysteine and the phenylalanine. Solely the CDR3 DNA is kept, with 36 bases framed from the first base. The V and J ends are trimmed by 2 bases and 10 bases, leaving 10 bases between them. CDR1 is given as SGHKS and CDR2 as YYEKEE, both from the germline V gene (reference sequence). The sequencing sample was made of naive CD4+ T cells from blood. This sample's cell subset or site label indicates: true naive CD4+ T cells. The sequence derives from a man younger than 45 with type 1 diabetes. The chain joins TRBV5-5 to TRBJ2-1; the best D guess is TRBD2, with 5 bases matching. The DNA is TGTGCCAGCAGCTTTGGAGTAGCGGAGCAGTTCTTC. Its translation reads: CASSFGVAEQFF.